The 32 T cell receptor beta chains below all came from one sample that was sequenced in a study of cytomegalovirus exposure and HLA in healthy donors. The PCR was carried out with 60 Vbeta primers and 13 Jbeta primers. Method: immunoSEQ multiplex PCR; TCRdb's copy keeps in-frame clones and lacks some. In the table there are about 190,000 clones, about 85% of which are singletons. The sample comprised PBMCs. All receptors come from a man aged 45-60 years in good health and CMV-seronegative.

The V and J genes are TRBV6-5 and TRBJ2-1; 14 bases match TRBD2. This CDR3 has 15 residues. The V and J ends lost 6 bases and 7 bases, in that order; junction bases with no gene match: 5. Germline lookup yields CDR1 MNHEY and CDR2 SVGAGI. The CDR3 loop is CASRRLAGGLNEQFF. The CDR3 coding sequence is TGTGCCAGCAGGCGACTAGCGGGGGGGCTAAATGAGCAGTTCTTC.

J is TRBJ1-1 and V is TRBV2; D is unresolved. V lost 7 bases and J 0 bases, leaving 15 bases between the germline ends. The CDR3 has 15 residues. Germline-derived CDR1 and CDR2 are SNHLY and FYNNEI. DNA of the CDR3: TGTGCCAGCAATCTTGACGGGATCATGAACACTGAAGCTTTCTTT. Translating it yields CASNLDGIMNTEAFF.

V is TRBV6-5 and J is TRBJ2-3; D might be TRBD2 (6 bases). The CDR3 consists of 14 residues. V was cut by 5 bases and J by 2 bases, with 11 bases left in between. From germline, CDR1 is MNHEY and CDR2 SVGAGI. The CDR3 region is CASSTGLNTDTQYF. CDR3 nucleotides: TGTGCCAGCAGTACCGGACTAAACACAGATACGCAGTATTTT.

DNA for the CDR3: TGTGCCAGCAGCCAATTTCCGACTTCCTCGAGGGCAGATACGCAGTATTTT. Protein sequence: CASSQFPTSSRADTQYF. The chain uses TRBV5-6 and TRBJ2-3; possible D gene TRBD2, 5 bases. This CDR3 has 17 residues. V lost 4 bases and J 4 bases, leaving 22 bases between the germline ends. The V gene's germline CDR1 is SGHDT and CDR2 YYEEEE.

The rearrangement uses TRBV4-3 and TRBJ2-1, with D perhaps TRBD2 (5 bases). Between the trimmed V and J ends, which lost 3 bases and 0 bases, there was a span of 21 bases. Germline V gene data show CDR1 as LGHNA and CDR2 as YSLEER. The CDR3 spans 19 residues. CDR3: CASSQSTEGFGSSYNEQFF. DNA of the CDR3: TGCGCCAGCAGCCAGTCCACCGAAGGATTTGGGAGCTCCTACAATGAGCAGTTCTTC.

This clone is a singleton in its sample. The rearrangement joins TRBV10-3 to TRBJ2-1, with 11 bases fitting TRBD2. The V gene's germline CDR1 is ENHRY and CDR2 SYGVKD. The ends lost 3 bases at V and 3 bases at J; junction bases unmatched: 4. The CDR3 has 16 residues. The CDR3 is CAISEPSGGLYNEQFF. The DNA for the CDR3 is TGTGCCATCAGTGAACCTAGCGGGGGGCTCTACAATGAGCAGTTCTTC.

The chain recombines TRBV29-1 with TRBJ1-1, with a weak D call TRBD1 (6 bases). V was shortened by 6 bases and J by 3 bases, with 8 bases between the two germline ends. This CDR3 is 11 amino acids long. Germline lookup yields CDR1 SQVTM and CDR2 ANQGSEA. CDR3 nucleotide sequence: TGCAGCGTCAAGGGGGACACTGAAGCTTTCTTT. Protein sequence: CSVKGDTEAFF.

The chain joins TRBV21-1 to TRBJ2-2; the D call in the table, TRBD2, was not verified against the DNA. TRBV21-1 corresponds to a pseudogene. The CDR3 is 18 residues long. CDR3 protein: CASSCRTSGLLGAGELFF. CDR3 nucleotides: TGTGCCAGCAGCTGCCGGACTAGCGGTCTTTTGGGCGCCGGGGAGCTGTTTTTT.

The rearrangement joins TRBV19 to TRBJ1-5; D perhaps matches TRBD1 (6 bases). The CDR3 length is 16 residues. Germline V gives CDR1 LNHDA, CDR2 SQIVND (reference sequence). V was clipped by 5 bases and J by 4 bases, with 18 bases between them. CDR3: CASSAQGISMNQPQHF. Written as DNA, the CDR3 is TGTGCCAGTAGTGCTCAGGGGATTAGTATGAATCAGCCCCAGCATTTT.

The rearrangement links TRBV13 to TRBJ2-1; the match to TRBD2 covers 7 bases. V gave up 5 bases and J gave up 10 bases; unmatched junction bases: 17. The V gene's germline CDR1 is PRHDT and CDR2 FYEKMQ (reference sequence). CDR3 length equals 16 residues. CDR3 amino acids: CASSPPGTTRLGEQFF. CDR3 nucleotides: TGTGCCAGCAGCCCTCCCGGGACTACGAGGTTAGGGGAGCAGTTCTTC.

The CDR3 region has the DNA TGCGCCAGCAGCAAGGGACAGGCGAACACTGAAGCTTTCTTT. This encodes CASSKGQANTEAFF. This sequence joins TRBV5-1 and TRBJ1-1, with TRBD1 identical over 8 bases. Looked up from germline, CDR1 is SGHRS and CDR2 is YFSETQ. V shed 4 bases, J shed 1 base, and the junction held 3 bases outside the gene matches. The CDR3 has 14 amino acids.

The chain links TRBV7-9 to TRBJ1-4; 11 bases agree with TRBD1. Per the germline V gene, CDR1 is SEHNR and CDR2 is FQNEAQ (reference sequence). CDR3 length: 16 residues. After removal of 4 bases from V and 8 bases from J, the junction contained 9 bases not matched to a gene. The DNA of the CDR3 is TGTGCCAGCAGCTCAGCGGGGACAGGGGGGGAGGAAAAACTGTTTTTT. It is translated as CASSSAGTGGEEKLFF.

CDR3 DNA sequence: TGCGCCAGCAGCTTGTTGGGGGGGCGCGGCGAGACCCAGTACTTC. As protein: CASSLLGGRGETQYF. This sequence joins TRBV5-1 and TRBJ2-5, with D perhaps TRBD2 (7 bases). The CDR3 has 15 residues. CDR1 and CDR2 (germline): SGHRS, YFSETQ. Trimming took 1 base from V and 5 from J, leaving 15 bases between them.

This clone has a handful of counts. This chain joins TRBV18 and TRBJ2-7, with 8 positions matching TRBD1. This CDR3 has 15 amino acids. The junction had 6 bases not matched to a gene; V was cut back by 0 bases and J by 5 bases. Germline V CDR1 and CDR2: KGHSH, LQKENI. The CDR3 DNA reads as TGTGCCAGCTCACCACCGGGGACAGGCCGCGACGAGCAGTACTTC. Residues: CASSPPGTGRDEQYF.

The chain recombines TRBV6-5 with TRBJ2-3; 8 bases map to TRBD2. V trimming: 8 bases; J trimming: 3 bases; junction bases outside the gene matches: 7. Germline V gene data show CDR1 as MNHEY and CDR2 as SVGAGI. The CDR3 sequence is 14 residues long. In nucleotides, the CDR3 is TGTGCCAGCGCAGTGACTAGCGAGACAGATACGCAGTATTTT. It translates to CASAVTSETDTQYF.

The chain has TRBV9 and TRBJ2-2; D is undetermined. The germline gives CDR1 SGDLS, CDR2 YYNGEE. The V end lost 0 bases, the J end lost 5 bases, and 2 bases lay between the germline ends. CDR3 length: 12 amino acids. The CDR3 is CASSVVTGELFF. Written as DNA, the CDR3 is TGTGCCAGCAGCGTAGTAACCGGGGAGCTGTTTTTT.

The rearrangement links TRBV23-1 to TRBJ1-1, with D perhaps matching TRBD1 (5 bases). TRBV23-1 is recorded as an ORF, its role being uncertain. CDR3 length: 17 residues. V dropped 6 bases and J dropped 3 bases, with 23 bases sitting between them. CDR3 loop: CASRHINPGRADTEAFF. In DNA form, the CDR3 reads TGCGCCAGCAGACACATCAATCCGGGCAGGGCGGACACTGAAGCTTTCTTT.

There are a few counts of this clone. This sequence joins TRBV9 and TRBJ1-1; D unclear. Germline V gene data show CDR1 as SGDLS and CDR2 as YYNGEE. V shed 1 base and J shed 1 base, with 5 bases lying between them. CDR3 length: 13 residues. DNA of the CDR3: TGTGCCAGCAGCGTAAACTCGAACACTGAAGCTTTCTTT. It specifies CASSVNSNTEAFF.

This clone has a single count. This chain connects TRBV15 to TRBJ1-5, with a possible D match to TRBD1 (6 bases). The CDR3 extends over 14 amino acids. Germline CDR1 LNHNV, CDR2 YYDKDF (reference sequence). V lost 5 bases and J 4 bases, leaving 12 bases between the germline ends. The CDR3 protein is CATSSDRINQPQHF. DNA of the CDR3: TGTGCCACCAGCTCAGACAGGATAAATCAGCCCCAGCATTTT.

The chain uses TRBV5-4 and TRBJ2-7, with D perhaps TRBD2 (6 bases). The CDR3 length is 15 residues. The ends were cut back, 0 bases at V and 1 base at J, with 11 bases in the middle. From germline, CDR1 is SGHNT and CDR2 YYREEE (reference sequence). The CDR3 loop is CASSLELALSYEQYF. CDR3 DNA: TGTGCCAGCAGCTTGGAGCTAGCGCTGTCCTACGAGCAGTACTTC.

This clone was observed once. V gene TRBV6-5 combines with J gene TRBJ2-4, with a tentative D call TRBD2 (5 bases). The germline CDR1 and CDR2 sequences are MNHEY and SVGAGI. There are 15 residues in the CDR3. V shed 4 bases and J shed 3 bases, with 13 bases lying between them. Written as DNA, the CDR3 is TGTGCCAGCAGTTCCTCCGACGGGGTCAAAAACATTCAGTACTTC. Protein sequence: CASSSSDGVKNIQYF.

CDR3 sequence: CASSETRGNEQFF. The CDR3 DNA is TGTGCCAGCAGTGAAACTAGGGGGAATGAGCAGTTCTTC. The chain links TRBV2 to TRBJ2-1, with D maybe TRBD1 (6 bases). V was clipped by 2 bases and J by 7 bases, with 9 bases between them. CDR1 and CDR2 from the germline V gene are SNHLY and FYNNEI. The CDR3 is made up of 13 amino acids.

CDR3 sequence (DNA): TGCGCCAGCAGCTCCCGGGGGGCTTACTACACAGATACGCAGTATTTT. It yields the protein CASSSRGAYYTDTQYF. The V gene is TRBV5-1, the J gene TRBJ2-3, with a possible D match to TRBD2 (7 bases). CDR1 is SGHRS, CDR2 YFSETQ, per germline. The CDR3 extends over 16 amino acids. Trimming removed 3 bases from V and 2 bases from J, with 16 bases in between.

Turning to this clone: At the DNA level, this CDR3 is encoded by other sequences in the same sample as well. The chain uses TRBV7-6 and TRBJ2-7; 10 bases agree with TRBD1. The CDR3 contains 14 residues. V gave up 1 base and J gave up 5 bases; unmatched junction bases: 2. Germline V lookup: CDR1 SGHVS, CDR2 FNYEAQ. CDR3 in amino acids: CASSLGQGADEQYF. CDR3 nucleotides: TGTGCCAGCAGCTTAGGACAGGGGGCCGACGAGCAGTACTTC. The full variable domain, in which reference TRBV7-6 and TRBJ2-7 provide the parts outside the CDR3, is GAGVSQSPRYKVTKRGQDVALRCDPISGHVSLYWYRQALGQGPEFLTYFNYEAQQDKSGLPNDRFSAERPEGSISTLTIQRTEQRDSAMYRCASSLGQGADEQYFGPGTRLTVT.

The gene calls are TRBV11-3 and TRBJ2-1; D is undetermined. The germline V gene encodes CDR1 SGHNT and CDR2 YENEEA. The CDR3 covers 14 residues. V lost 5 bases and J 3 bases, leaving 11 bases between the germline ends. The CDR3: CASSNERNYNEQFF. The CDR3 DNA is TGTGCCAGCAGCAATGAGCGAAACTACAATGAGCAGTTCTTC.

CDR3: CASSKETSGGSNEQFF. The CDR3 DNA is TGTGCCAGCAGCAAAGAAACTAGCGGGGGGTCCAATGAGCAGTTCTTC. The J gene is TRBJ2-1, the V gene TRBV11-1; 12 bases are shared with TRBD2. Trimming cost V 5 bases and J 6 bases; bases outside gene matches: 8. The CDR3 runs 16 residues. The germline CDR1 and CDR2 sequences are SGHAT and FQDESV (reference sequence).

This clone has just one count. The chain carries TRBV9 and TRBJ2-2, with D uncertain. The CDR3 extends over 14 amino acids. Germline values: CDR1 SGDLS, CDR2 YYNGEE. Trimming cost V 2 bases and J 4 bases, with 9 bases left between them. The CDR3 region is CASSVTTSTGELFF. Written as DNA, the CDR3 is TGTGCCAGCAGCGTCACTACCTCCACCGGGGAGCTGTTTTTT.

V usage is TRBV6-1 and J usage is TRBJ1-2; 7 bases line up with TRBD1. V lost 11 bases and J lost 2; bases outside the gene matches: 11. Germline V CDR1 and CDR2: MNHNS, SASEGT. CDR3 length equals 14 residues. The CDR3 sequence is CASSEGAKNYGYTF. The CDR3 region has the DNA TGTGCCTCTTCTGAGGGGGCGAAGAACTATGGCTACACCTTC.

Written as DNA, the CDR3 is TGTGCCAGCAGTGAGATGAGTTCCGAGCAGTACTTC. Translating gives CASSEMSSEQYF. The chain joins TRBV2 to TRBJ2-7; D not certain. Germline CDR1 is SNHLY and CDR2 is FYNNEI. With 3 bases removed from V and 6 bases from J, the gap between germline ends came to 9 bases. The CDR3 runs to 12 residues.

V is TRBV2 and J is TRBJ1-2, with a weak D call TRBD1 (6 bases). The CDR3 runs 11 residues. Looked up from germline, CDR1 is SNHLY and CDR2 is FYNNEI. Trimming pared 5 bases from V and 8 bases from J, leaving 9 bases between. CDR3 coding DNA: TGTGCCAGCAGTTTGGGACAAGGCTACACCTTC. Its translation: CASSLGQGYTF.

The chain combines TRBV7-3 with TRBJ1-4, with a tentative D call TRBD1 (6 bases). From germline, CDR1 is SGHTA and CDR2 FQGTGA. The CDR3 is 15 residues long. Trimming stripped 0 bases from V and 6 bases from J, with 11 bases between. CDR3 sequence: CASSLTGRGDEKLFF. The CDR3 DNA is TGTGCCAGCAGCTTAACAGGCAGGGGCGATGAAAAACTGTTTTTT.

V gene TRBV29-1 combines with J gene TRBJ1-1, with TRBD1 matching over 9 bases. After removal of 5 bases from V and 4 bases from J, the junction contained 5 bases not matched to a gene. The CDR3 covers 13 residues. CDR1 is SQVTM and CDR2 is ANQGSEA in the germline V gene. CDR3 DNA: TGCAGCGTTCCCGACAGGGGGGGCACTGAAGCTTTCTTT. This gives the protein CSVPDRGGTEAFF.